A selection of T cell receptor beta chains follows, all from one sample in a study of regulatory T cells in long-lasting Graves disease. TCRdb re-called the multiplex PCR reads with MiXCR, one entry per CDR3 protein. The data hold about 500,000 distinct CDR3 sequences, with 9.5% to 15% observed a single time. This same sample was also taken into another study, of T cells in Graves' hyperthyroidism and ophthalmopathy.

The source was peripheral blood mononuclear cells (PBMCs), collected at new diagnosis, from a patient treated with antithyroid drugs. The origin of the receptors is a woman aged 30 to 39 with Graves disease. The conserved cysteine and the conserved F or W are not part of the CDR3 here. The listing skips clone size in some rows; elsewhere it reads once, few, many or a size class.

many	TRBV28	TRBJ1-5	ASSRPTGGVQPQH
many	TRBV11-2	TRBJ1-6	ASSLTGGNSPLH
-	TRBV29-1	TRBJ1-1	SAGSTGEGTEAF
many	TRBV28	TRBJ2-7	ASSDDGQGVTQQY
few	TRBV9	TRBJ1-5	ASSPGPQVINQPQH
many	TRBV12-3/TRBV12-4	TRBJ1-6	ASSSGIHSPLH
many	TRBV18	TRBJ2-3	ASSPYSASTDTQY
many	TRBV20-1	TRBJ2-1	SARIVDSPSGNEQF
many	TRBV29-1	TRBJ2-3	SVEGRGSTPPDTQY
many	TRBV6-1	TRBJ2-2	ASSGWTSGRFTGELF
many	TRBV7-2	TRBJ1-4	ASSLGADFEEKLF
many	TRBV7-9	TRBJ2-1	ASRAGPSVSYNEQF
many	TRBV5-5	TRBJ2-7	ASSFWGSYEQY
many	TRBV9	TRBJ2-1	ASSSSLGLAEQF
few	TRBV5-5	TRBJ2-1	ASSLALPGSLGEQTHPNEQF
many	TRBV7-8	TRBJ1-1	ASSRLTGAEAF
many	TRBV2	TRBJ2-1	ASSAAGDNEQF
many	TRBV6-5	TRBJ2-7	ASSYVVRGRSFPYEQY
-	TRBV2	TRBJ1-1	ASHVAVNTEAF
many	TRBV5-1	TRBJ1-1	ASSFTGTGNTEAF
few	TRBV30	TRBJ1-1	AWSPPGTYTEAF
-	TRBV30	TRBJ2-5	AWRLAGGRETQY
many	TRBV27	TRBJ2-7	ASRRPGASNYEQY
-	TRBV6-9	TRBJ1-6	ASSYRLGSPLH
many	TRBV7-2	TRBJ2-1	ASSSWAGVLYNEQF
many	TRBV11-2	TRBJ2-5	ASSLVQGQETQY
-	TRBV6-2/TRBV6-3	TRBJ2-4	ASSGIGTSGSKNIQY
many	TRBV3-1	TRBJ1-4	ASSQWGERKLF
many	TRBV9	TRBJ2-3	ASREGATDTQY
few	TRBV15	TRBJ1-2	ATSIRRSEGYT
many	TRBV12-3/TRBV12-4	TRBJ2-3	ASSPGGYADTQY
many	TRBV28	TRBJ2-5	ASSLGGQGQETQY
many	TRBV11-3	TRBJ2-7	ASSLDGTGAYEQY
many	TRBV20-1	TRBJ2-1	SARLPGRSYNEQF
many	TRBV19	TRBJ1-2	ASSIQGRDPYGYT
once	TRBV2	TRBJ2-1	ASMLASGTTYNEQF
many	TRBV11-3	TRBJ2-1	ASSLAPSSYNEQF
-	TRBV6-1	TRBJ1-2	ASRPTGDHYGYT
-	TRBV7-9	TRBJ2-7	ASEQGTGGYEQY
-	TRBV7-7	TRBJ2-6	ASSLLEPDYSLLAGANVLT
many	TRBV11-2	TRBJ1-1	ASSLVGQAYTEAF
many	TRBV27	TRBJ1-2	ASSLSGQGGNYGYT